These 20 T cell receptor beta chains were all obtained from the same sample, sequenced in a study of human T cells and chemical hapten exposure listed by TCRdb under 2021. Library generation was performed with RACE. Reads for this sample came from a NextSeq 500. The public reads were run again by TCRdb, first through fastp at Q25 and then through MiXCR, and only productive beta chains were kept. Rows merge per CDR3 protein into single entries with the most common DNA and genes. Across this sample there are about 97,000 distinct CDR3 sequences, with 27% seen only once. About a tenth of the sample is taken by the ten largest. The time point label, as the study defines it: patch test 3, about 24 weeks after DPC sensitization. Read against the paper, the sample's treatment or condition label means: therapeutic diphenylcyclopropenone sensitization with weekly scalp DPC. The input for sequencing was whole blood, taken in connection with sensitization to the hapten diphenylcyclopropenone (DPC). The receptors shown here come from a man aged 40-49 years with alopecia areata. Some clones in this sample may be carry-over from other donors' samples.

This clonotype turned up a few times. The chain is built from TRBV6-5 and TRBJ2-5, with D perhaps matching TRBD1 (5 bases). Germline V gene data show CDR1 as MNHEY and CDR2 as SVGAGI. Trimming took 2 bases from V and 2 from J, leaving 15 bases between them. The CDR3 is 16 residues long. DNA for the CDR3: TGTGCCAGCAGTTACGGGGCAGCCCACCCTCAAGAGACCCAGTACTTC. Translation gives CASSYGAAHPQETQYF.

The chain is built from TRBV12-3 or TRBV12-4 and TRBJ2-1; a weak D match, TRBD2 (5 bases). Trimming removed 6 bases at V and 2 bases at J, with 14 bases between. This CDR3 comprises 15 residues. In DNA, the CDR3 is TGTGCCAGCAGGAGCCTATCGGGGACCTACAATGAGCAGTTCTTC. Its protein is CASRSLSGTYNEQFF.

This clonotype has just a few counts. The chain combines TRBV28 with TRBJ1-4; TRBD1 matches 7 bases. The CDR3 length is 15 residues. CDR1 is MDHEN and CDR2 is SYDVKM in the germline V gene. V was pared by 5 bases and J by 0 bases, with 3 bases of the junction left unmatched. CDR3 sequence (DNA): TGTGCCAGCAGTGCTGGACAGGCAACTAATGAAAAACTGTTTTTT. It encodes CASSAGQATNEKLFF.

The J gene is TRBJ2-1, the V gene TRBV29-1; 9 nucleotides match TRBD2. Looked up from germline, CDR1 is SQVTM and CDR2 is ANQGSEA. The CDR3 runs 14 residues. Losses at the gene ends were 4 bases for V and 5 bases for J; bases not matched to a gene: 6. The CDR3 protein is CSVVVRLADNEQFF. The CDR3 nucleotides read TGCAGCGTTGTCGTGAGACTAGCGGACAATGAGCAGTTCTTC.

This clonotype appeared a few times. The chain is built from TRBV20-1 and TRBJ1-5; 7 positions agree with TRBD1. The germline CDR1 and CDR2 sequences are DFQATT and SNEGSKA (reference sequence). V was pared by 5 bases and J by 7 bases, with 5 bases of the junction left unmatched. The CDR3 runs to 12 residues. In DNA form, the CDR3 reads TGCAGTGCTGGACAGGTACAACAGCCCCAGCATTTT. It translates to CSAGQVQQPQHF.

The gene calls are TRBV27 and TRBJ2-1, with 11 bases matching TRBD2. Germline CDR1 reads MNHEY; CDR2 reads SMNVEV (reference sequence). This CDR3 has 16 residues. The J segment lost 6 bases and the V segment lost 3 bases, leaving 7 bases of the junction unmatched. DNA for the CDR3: TGTGCCAGCAGTTTTCTACTAGCGGGAGTCGGCAATGAGCAGTTCTTC. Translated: CASSFLLAGVGNEQFF.

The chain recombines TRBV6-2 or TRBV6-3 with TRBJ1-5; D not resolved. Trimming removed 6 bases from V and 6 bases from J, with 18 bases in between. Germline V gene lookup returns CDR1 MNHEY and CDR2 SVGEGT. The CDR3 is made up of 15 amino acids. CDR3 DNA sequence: TGTGCCAGCAGGCTTGATGGAGGAGAGGGTCAGCCCCAGCATTTT. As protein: CASRLDGGEGQPQHF.

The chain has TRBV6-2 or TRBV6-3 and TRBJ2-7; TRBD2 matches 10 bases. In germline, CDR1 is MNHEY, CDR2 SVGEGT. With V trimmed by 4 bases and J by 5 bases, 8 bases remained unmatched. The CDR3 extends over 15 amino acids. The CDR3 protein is CASSSRASGSDEQYF. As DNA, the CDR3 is TGTGCCAGCAGTTCCCGGGCTAGCGGGAGCGACGAGCAGTACTTC.

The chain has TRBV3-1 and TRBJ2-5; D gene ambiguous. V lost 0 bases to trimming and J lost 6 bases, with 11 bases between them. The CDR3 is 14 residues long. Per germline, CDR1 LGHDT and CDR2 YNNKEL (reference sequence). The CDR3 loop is CASSQDATVKTQYF. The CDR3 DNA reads TGTGCCAGCAGCCAAGATGCTACGGTTAAGACCCAGTACTTC.

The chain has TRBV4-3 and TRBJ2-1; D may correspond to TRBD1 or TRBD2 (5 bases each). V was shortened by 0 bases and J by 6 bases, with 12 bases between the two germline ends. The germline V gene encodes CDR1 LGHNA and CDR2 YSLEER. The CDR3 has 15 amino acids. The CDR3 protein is CASSQDPRGRNEQFF. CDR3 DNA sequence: TGCGCCAGCAGCCAAGATCCTAGGGGACGCAATGAGCAGTTCTTC.

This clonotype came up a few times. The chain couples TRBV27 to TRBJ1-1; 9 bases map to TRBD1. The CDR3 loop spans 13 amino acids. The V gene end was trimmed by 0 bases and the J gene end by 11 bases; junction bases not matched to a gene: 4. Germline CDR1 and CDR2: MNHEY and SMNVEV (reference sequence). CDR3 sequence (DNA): TGTGCCAGCAGTTTATCTAGGACAGGGGCGGCTTTCTTT. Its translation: CASSLSRTGAAFF.

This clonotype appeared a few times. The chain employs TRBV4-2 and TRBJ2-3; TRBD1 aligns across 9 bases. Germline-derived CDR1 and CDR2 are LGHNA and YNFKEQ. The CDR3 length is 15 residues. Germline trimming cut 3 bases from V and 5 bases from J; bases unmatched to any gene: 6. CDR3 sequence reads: CASSQGTGPEDTQYF. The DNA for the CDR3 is TGTGCCAGCAGCCAGGGGACAGGGCCTGAAGATACGCAGTATTTT.

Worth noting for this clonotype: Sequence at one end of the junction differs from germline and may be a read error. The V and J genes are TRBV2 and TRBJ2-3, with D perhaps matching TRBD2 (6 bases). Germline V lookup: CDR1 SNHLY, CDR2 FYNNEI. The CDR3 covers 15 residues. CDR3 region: CASSEDGGRTDTQCF. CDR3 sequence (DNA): TGTGCCAGCAGTGAAGACGGGGGACGCACAGATACGCAGTGTTTT.

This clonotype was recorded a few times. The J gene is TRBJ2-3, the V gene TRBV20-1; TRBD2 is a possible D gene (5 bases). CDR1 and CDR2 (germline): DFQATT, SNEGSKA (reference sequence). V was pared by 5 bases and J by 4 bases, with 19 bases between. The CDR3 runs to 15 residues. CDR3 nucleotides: TGCAGTGCTCGCCCTTCGAGAGGGTCCCCAGATACGCAGTATTTT. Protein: CSARPSRGSPDTQYF.

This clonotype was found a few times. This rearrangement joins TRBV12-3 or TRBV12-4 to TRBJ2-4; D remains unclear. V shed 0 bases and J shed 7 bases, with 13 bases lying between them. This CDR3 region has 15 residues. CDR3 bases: TGTGCCAGCAGTTTAGCGCTATGGAGAGAGAACATTCAGTACTTC. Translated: CASSLALWRENIQYF.

The CDR3 sequence is CASSVGRQPKETQYF. Here the CDR3 DNA reads TGTGCCAGCAGCGTAGGCAGGCAACCCAAGGAGACCCAGTACTTC. The genes are TRBV9 and TRBJ2-5; the D is unclear. The CDR3 spans 15 residues. The germline V gene encodes CDR1 SGDLS and CDR2 YYNGEE. V gave up 0 bases and J gave up 5 bases, with 14 bases separating them.

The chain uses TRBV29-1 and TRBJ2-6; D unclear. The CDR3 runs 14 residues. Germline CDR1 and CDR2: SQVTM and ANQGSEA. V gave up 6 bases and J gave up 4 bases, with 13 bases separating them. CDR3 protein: CSVRGGTGANVLTF. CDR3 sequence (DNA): TGCAGCGTCCGCGGCGGTACCGGGGCCAACGTCCTGACTTTC.

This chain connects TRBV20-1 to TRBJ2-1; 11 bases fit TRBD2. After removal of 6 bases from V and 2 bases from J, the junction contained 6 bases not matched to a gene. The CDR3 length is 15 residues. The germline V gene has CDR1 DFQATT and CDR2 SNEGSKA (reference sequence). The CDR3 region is CSATIAGGPYNEQFF. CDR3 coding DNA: TGCAGTGCAACCATAGCGGGAGGGCCCTACAATGAGCAGTTCTTC.

CDR3 sequence reads: CASSPTRIYNEQFF. The CDR3 DNA is TGTGCCAGCAGCCCTACTAGGATCTACAATGAGCAGTTCTTC. The gene calls are TRBV12-3 or TRBV12-4 and TRBJ2-1; possible D gene TRBD2, 5 bases. CDR3 length: 14 amino acids. V was shortened by 6 bases and J by 3 bases, with 12 bases between the two germline ends.

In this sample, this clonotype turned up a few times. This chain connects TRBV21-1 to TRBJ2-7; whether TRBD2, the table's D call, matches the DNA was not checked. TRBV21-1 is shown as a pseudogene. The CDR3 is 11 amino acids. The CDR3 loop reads CASSKVHLLAF. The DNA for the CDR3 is TGTGCCAGCAGCAAAGTTCACCTTCTAGCGTTC.